The 22 T cell receptor beta chains presented below share a single source sample, sequenced in a study of blood T cell repertoires in COVID-19 (dated by TCRdb to about 2020). Libraries were built with the immunoSEQ multiplex PCR assay. TCRdb limited this immuneACCESS table to in-frame rearrangements with V and J called. A share of clones is missing; checked studies link under half to unresolved V genes, and the rest is unexplained. The sample contains 300,000 to 400,000 clones, approximately 90% of them found a single time. The ten most abundant clones make up less than 3.5% of the sample. The sample was peripheral blood. The origin of the receptors is a woman in her late teens or twenties who had recovered from COVID-19.

V gene TRBV19 combines with J gene TRBJ2-3; D possibly corresponds to TRBD2 (5 bases). This CDR3 has 15 amino acids. Germline-derived CDR1 and CDR2 are LNHDA and SQIVND (reference sequence). Trimming left V 5 bases short and J 7 bases short, with 19 bases between. The CDR3 DNA sequence: TGTGCCAGTAGTCGCGCCCGGGAACCAGTGTATACGCAGTATTTT. It translates to CASSRAREPVYTQYF.

This clone has only one observation. The V and J genes are TRBV7-2 and TRBJ1-5; D not resolved. Germline CDR1 is SGHTA and CDR2 is FQGNSA. The CDR3 consists of 14 residues. V was pared by 5 bases and J by 5 bases, with 13 bases between. The DNA of the CDR3 is TGTGCCAGCAGCCTCGCGAATCCGGATCAGCCCCAGCATTTT. Translating it yields CASSLANPDQPQHF.

This clone has only one observation. J is TRBJ2-7 and V is TRBV9, with D perhaps matching TRBD1 (6 bases). The CDR3 totals 16 residues. With 4 bases removed from V and 0 bases from J, the gap between germline ends came to 17 bases. CDR1 is SGDLS and CDR2 is YYNGEE in the germline V gene. The CDR3 sequence: CASSPGQPRSSYEQYV. The CDR3 coding sequence is TGTGCCAGCAGCCCAGGACAGCCTAGGAGCTCCTACGAGCAGTACGTC.

V is TRBV24-1 and J is TRBJ2-1; 14 bases fit TRBD2. In germline, CDR1 is KGHDR, CDR2 SFDVKD. The CDR3 is 18 amino acids. Losses at the gene ends were 4 bases for V and 7 bases for J; bases not matched to a gene: 11. CDR3 in amino acids: CATSDRGTSGRSRNEQFF. As DNA, the CDR3 is TGTGCCACCAGTGACCGAGGGACTAGCGGGAGATCCAGGAATGAGCAGTTCTTC.

The rearrangement joins TRBV6-5 to TRBJ1-2, with 7 nucleotides matching TRBD1. With V trimmed by 0 bases and J by 2 bases, 3 bases remained unmatched. The CDR3 is 15 residues long. Looked up from germline, CDR1 is MNHEY and CDR2 is SVGAGI. DNA for the CDR3: TGTGCCAGCAGTTACTCGGGACAGCGAAACTATGGCTACACCTTC. Translating gives CASSYSGQRNYGYTF.

The rearrangement uses TRBV30 and TRBJ2-2, with TRBD2 identical over 8 bases. Losses at the gene ends were 6 bases for V and 9 bases for J; bases not matched to a gene: 6. There are 12 residues in the CDR3. The germline gives CDR1 GTSNPN, CDR2 SVGIG (reference sequence). The CDR3 nucleotides read TGTGCCTGCCAACGGGGGGGTTGGGAGCTGTTTTTT. Translating it yields CACQRGGWELFF.

The chain recombines TRBV10-3 with TRBJ1-4; unclear D gene. The germline V gene has CDR1 ENHRY and CDR2 SYGVKD. V lost 2 bases to trimming and J lost 2 bases, with 9 bases between them. The CDR3 consists of 15 residues. The CDR3 sequence is CAISEGRETNEKLFF. In DNA, the CDR3 is TGTGCCATCAGTGAGGGGAGGGAGACTAATGAAAAACTGTTTTTT.

This rearrangement joins TRBV6-5 to TRBJ1-5; D not resolved. Germline V gene sequence: CDR1 MNHEY, CDR2 SVGAGI. Deletions cut 1 base from V and 0 bases from J, with 10 bases between. The CDR3 runs 16 residues. The CDR3 sequence is CASSYFGVDSNQPQHF. In DNA, the CDR3 is TGTGCCAGCAGTTACTTCGGAGTCGATAGCAATCAGCCCCAGCATTTT.

The chain links TRBV5-1 to TRBJ2-7; TRBD1 aligns across 7 bases. Germline V gene data show CDR1 as SGHRS and CDR2 as YFSETQ. V lost 1 base, J lost 0 bases, and 4 bases stayed unmatched. The CDR3 runs to 15 residues. The DNA of the CDR3 is TGCGCCAGCAGCTTGTTACAGGGGAGCTCCTACGAGCAGTACGTC. It encodes CASSLLQGSSYEQYV.

The chain joins TRBV11-3 to TRBJ2-5, with 7 nucleotides matching TRBD2. CDR3 length: 16 amino acids. The junction had 18 bases not matched to a gene; V was cut back by 5 bases and J by 9 bases. Germline assignment: CDR1 SGHNT and CDR2 YENEEA. CDR3 amino acids: CASSRGGNLVGGAQYF. DNA of the CDR3: TGTGCCAGCAGCCGGGGAGGGAATCTAGTCGGCGGTGCCCAGTACTTC.

The rearrangement joins TRBV28 to TRBJ1-2; 8 bases agree with TRBD1. The ends lost 1 base at V and 1 base at J; junction bases unmatched: 8. Per germline, CDR1 MDHEN and CDR2 SYDVKM. The CDR3 contains 17 residues. The CDR3 loop reads CASSLSRQGMLNYGYTF. The CDR3 region has the DNA TGTGCCAGCAGTTTATCGCGACAGGGGATGCTTAACTATGGCTACACCTTC.

The V and J genes are TRBV7-7 and TRBJ2-1; 10 bases are a match to TRBD2. The germline V gene has CDR1 SSHAT and CDR2 FNYEAQ (reference sequence). After removal of 3 bases from V and 9 bases from J, the junction contained 11 bases not matched to a gene. The CDR3 contains 16 residues. CDR3 sequence (DNA): TGTGCCAGCAGCTTCCTAGCGGGAGCTACAGTTGGTGAGCAGTTCTTC. Residues: CASSFLAGATVGEQFF.

This sequence joins TRBV7-2 and TRBJ2-1; 9 positions match TRBD2. The CDR3 is 17 residues long. The trim removed 5 bases at V and 7 bases at J, leaving 15 bases unmatched. Germline V gene data show CDR1 as SGHTA and CDR2 as FQGNSA. Here the CDR3 DNA reads TGTGCCAGCAGCGCCGGGGGAAGCGGGAGGCTGTTGAATGAGCAGTTCTTC. It is translated as CASSAGGSGRLLNEQFF.

This chain uses TRBV10-3 with TRBJ2-7; TRBD1 agrees at 10 bases. The trim removed 8 bases at V and 3 bases at J, leaving 4 bases unmatched. The CDR3 is 13 residues long. CDR1 ENHRY and CDR2 SYGVKD come from the germline V gene. This chain's CDR3 is CAIGDRGLYEQYV. The CDR3 region has the DNA TGTGCCATCGGCGACAGGGGGCTCTACGAGCAGTACGTC.

V usage is TRBV5-1 and J usage is TRBJ2-2; 14 bases are shared with TRBD2. Germline CDR1 and CDR2: SGHRS and YFSETQ. V lost 1 base and J lost 0; bases outside the gene matches: 2. CDR3 length: 18 amino acids. The CDR3 region is CASSLSGLAGANTGELFF. CDR3 nucleotide sequence: TGCGCCAGCAGCTTGTCGGGACTAGCGGGGGCGAACACCGGGGAGCTGTTTTTT. The whole variable domain, remainder taken from reference TRBV5-1 and TRBJ2-2, is KAGVTQTPRYLIKTRGQQVTLSCSPISGHRSVSWYQQTPGQGLQFLFEYFSETQRNKGNFPGRFSGRQFSNSRSEMNVSTLELGDSALYLCASSLSGLAGANTGELFFGEGSRLTVL.

This clone appeared a single time. The J gene is TRBJ1-5, the V gene TRBV7-2, with TRBD1 identical over 7 bases. Per the germline V gene, CDR1 is SGHTA and CDR2 is FQGNSA. Losses at the gene ends were 3 bases for V and 2 bases for J; bases not matched to a gene: 10. CDR3 length: 17 amino acids. CDR3 region: CASSFRQGGYGNQPQHF. The CDR3 coding sequence is TGTGCCAGCAGCTTTCGACAGGGCGGTTATGGCAATCAGCCCCAGCATTTT.

The V gene is TRBV7-6, the J gene TRBJ2-7; TRBD1 aligns across 8 bases. The CDR3 has 18 residues. Germline V lookup: CDR1 SGHVS, CDR2 FNYEAQ. Trimming at V came to 2 bases and at J to 2 bases, leaving 14 bases not matched to a gene. DNA for the CDR3: TGTGCCAGCAGCTTAAGGTCTGGCGGACAGGGTTTGGCCTACGAGCAGTACGTC. Amino acids: CASSLRSGGQGLAYEQYV.

The chain links TRBV4-1 to TRBJ1-1; TRBD1 aligns across 10 bases. V lost 5 bases, J lost 2 bases, and 8 bases stayed unmatched. Germline V gene lookup returns CDR1 MGHRA and CDR2 YSYEKL. This CDR3 region has 16 residues. The CDR3 coding sequence is TGCGCCAGCAGCGCGCCGGGACAGGGGCTAAACACTGAAGCTTTCTTT. Protein sequence: CASSAPGQGLNTEAFF.

The chain has TRBV6-5 and TRBJ2-4, with TRBD1 matching 7 bases. The trim removed 8 bases at V and 10 bases at J, leaving 11 bases unmatched. Germline V CDR1 and CDR2: MNHEY, SVGAGI. CDR3 length: 13 amino acids. For the CDR3, the DNA is TGTGCCAGCGCGCCGACCGACAGGGTGATTCAGTACTTC. This encodes CASAPTDRVIQYF.

V and J are TRBV27 and TRBJ2-3, with TRBD2 identical over 9 bases. The CDR3 spans 15 residues. Trimming removed 3 bases from V and 2 bases from J; junction bases left unmatched: 3. Germline lookup yields CDR1 MNHEY and CDR2 SMNVEV (reference sequence). This CDR3 reads CASSFAGGVTDTQYF. CDR3 in DNA: TGTGCCAGCAGTTTCGCGGGAGGGGTCACAGATACGCAGTATTTT.

This chain joins TRBV5-6 and TRBJ2-1; 8 nucleotides agree with TRBD1. Germline lookup yields CDR1 SGHDT and CDR2 YYEEEE. V shed 2 bases and J 8 bases; nucleotides not matched to a gene: 12. The CDR3 covers 16 residues. The CDR3 loop reads CASSLLAGGKSHEQFF. CDR3 DNA sequence: TGTGCCAGCAGCTTATTAGCAGGGGGCAAGTCCCATGAGCAGTTCTTC.

This clone appeared once. The chain employs TRBV2 and TRBJ2-7; D is possibly TRBD2 (6 bases). CDR1 is SNHLY and CDR2 is FYNNEI in the germline V gene. V was cut by 6 bases and J by 1 base, with 13 bases left in between. The CDR3 is made up of 14 amino acids. The CDR3 bases are TGTGCCAGCAGAGCCGGACTATCATCCTACGAGCAGTACGTC. It specifies CASRAGLSSYEQYV.